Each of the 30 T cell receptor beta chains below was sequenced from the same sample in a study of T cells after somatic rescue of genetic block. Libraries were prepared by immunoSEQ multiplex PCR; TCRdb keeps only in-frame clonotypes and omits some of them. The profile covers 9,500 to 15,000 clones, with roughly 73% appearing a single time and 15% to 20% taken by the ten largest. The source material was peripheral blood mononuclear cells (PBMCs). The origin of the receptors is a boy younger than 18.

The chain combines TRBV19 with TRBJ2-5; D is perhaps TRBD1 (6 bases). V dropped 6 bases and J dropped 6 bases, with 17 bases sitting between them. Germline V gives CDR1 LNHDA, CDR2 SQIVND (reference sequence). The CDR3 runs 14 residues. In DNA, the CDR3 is TGTGCCAGTAGCCAATCGGGCAGGGGAAAGACCCAGTACTTC. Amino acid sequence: CASSQSGRGKTQYF.

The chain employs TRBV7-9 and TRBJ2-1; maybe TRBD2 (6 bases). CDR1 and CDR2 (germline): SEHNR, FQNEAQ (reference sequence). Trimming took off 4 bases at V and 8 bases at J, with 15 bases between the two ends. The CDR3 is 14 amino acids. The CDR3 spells CASSSAGLGDEQFF. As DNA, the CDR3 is TGTGCCAGCAGCTCGGCGGGACTCGGCGATGAGCAGTTCTTC. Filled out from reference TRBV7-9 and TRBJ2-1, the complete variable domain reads DTGVSQNPRHKITKRGQNVTFRCDPISEHNRLYWYRQTLGQGPEFLTYFQNEAQLEKSRLLSDRFSAERPKGSFSTLEIQRTEQGDSAMYLCASSSAGLGDEQFFGPGTRLTVL.

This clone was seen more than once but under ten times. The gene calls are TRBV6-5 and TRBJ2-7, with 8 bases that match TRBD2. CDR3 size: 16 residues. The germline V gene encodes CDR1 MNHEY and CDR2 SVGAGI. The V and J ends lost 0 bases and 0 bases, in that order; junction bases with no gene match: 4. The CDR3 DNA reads TGTGCCAGCAGTTACTCTCGGGGGGGCCGCTCCTACGAGCAGTACTTC. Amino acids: CASSYSRGGRSYEQYF.

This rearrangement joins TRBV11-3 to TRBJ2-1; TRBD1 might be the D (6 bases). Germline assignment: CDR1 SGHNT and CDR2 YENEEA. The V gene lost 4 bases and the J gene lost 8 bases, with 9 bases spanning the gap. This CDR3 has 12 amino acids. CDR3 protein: CASSSEGDEQFF. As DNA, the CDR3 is TGTGCCAGCAGCTCCGAGGGGGATGAGCAGTTCTTC.

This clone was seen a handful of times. The CDR3 sequence: CASSPGASSISYGYTF. CDR3 DNA: TGTGCCAGCTCACCGGGGGCGAGCAGTATATCATATGGCTACACCTTC. The rearrangement uses TRBV18 and TRBJ1-2; D may be TRBD1 (6 bases). Per germline, CDR1 KGHSH and CDR2 LQKENI. V shed 3 bases and J shed 5 bases, with 19 bases lying between them. The CDR3 length is 16 residues. Filled out from reference TRBV18 and TRBJ1-2, the complete variable domain reads NAGVMQNPRHLVRRRGQEARLRCSPMKGHSHVYWYRQLPEEGLKFMVYLQKENIIDESGMPKERFSAEFPKEGPSILRIQQVVRGDSAAYFCASSPGASSISYGYTFGSGTRLTVV.

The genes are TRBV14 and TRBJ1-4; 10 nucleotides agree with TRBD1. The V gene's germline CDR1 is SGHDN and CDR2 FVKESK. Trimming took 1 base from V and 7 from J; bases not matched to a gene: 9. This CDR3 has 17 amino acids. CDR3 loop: CASSQAGTGVRGEKLFF. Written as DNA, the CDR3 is TGTGCCAGCAGCCAAGCCGGGACAGGGGTACGGGGTGAAAAACTGTTTTTT. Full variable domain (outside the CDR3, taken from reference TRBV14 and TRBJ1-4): EAGVTQFPSHSVIEKGQTVTLRCDPISGHDNLYWYRRVMGKEIKFLLHFVKESKQDESGMPNNRFLAERTGGTYSTLKVQPAELEDSGVYFCASSQAGTGVRGEKLFFGSGTQLSVL.

CDR3 in DNA: TGTGCCAGTAGTATAAGGCAGCGGAACACCGGGGAGCTGTTTTTT. Translation gives CASSIRQRNTGELFF. The chain combines TRBV19 with TRBJ2-2; D ambiguous. The V and J ends lost 2 bases and 1 base respectively, with 8 bases between them. This CDR3 is 15 amino acids long. Germline loops: CDR1 LNHDA, CDR2 SQIVND (reference sequence). The entire variable domain, with the rest obtained from reference TRBV19 and TRBJ2-2, is as follows: DGGITQSPKYLFRKEGQNVTLSCEQNLNHDAMYWYRQDPGQGLRLIYYSQIVNDFQKGDIAEGYSVSREKKESFPLTVTSAQKNPTAFYLCASSIRQRNTGELFFGEGSRLTVL.

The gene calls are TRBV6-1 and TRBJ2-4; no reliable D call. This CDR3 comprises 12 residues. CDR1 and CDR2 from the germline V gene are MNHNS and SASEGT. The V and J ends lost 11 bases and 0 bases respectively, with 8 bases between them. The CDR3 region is CAGGVAKNIQYF. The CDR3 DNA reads TGTGCCGGTGGGGTAGCCAAAAACATTCAGTACTTC.

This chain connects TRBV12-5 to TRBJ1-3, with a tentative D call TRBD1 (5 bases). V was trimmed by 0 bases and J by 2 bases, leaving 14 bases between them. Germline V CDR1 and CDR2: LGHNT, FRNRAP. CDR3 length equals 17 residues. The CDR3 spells CASGLVRDPQAGNTIYF. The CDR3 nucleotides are TGTGCTAGTGGTTTGGTACGAGACCCACAGGCTGGAAACACCATATATTTT. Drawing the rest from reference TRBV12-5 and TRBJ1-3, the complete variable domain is DARVTQTPRHKVTEMGQEVTMRCQPILGHNTVFWYRQTMMQGLELLAYFRNRAPLDDSGMPKDRFSAEMPDATLATLKIQPSEPRDSAVYFCASGLVRDPQAGNTIYFGEGSWLTVV.

CDR3 protein: CASSSVAGGRETQYF. The CDR3 DNA reads as TGTGCCAGCAGCTCTGTAGCGGGGGGGCGAGAGACCCAGTACTTC. V usage is TRBV11-2 and J usage is TRBJ2-5; 11 bases agree with TRBD2. CDR3 length: 15 amino acids. Germline CDR1 is SGHAT and CDR2 is FQNNGV. Trimming took 4 bases from V and 4 from J; bases not matched to a gene: 5.

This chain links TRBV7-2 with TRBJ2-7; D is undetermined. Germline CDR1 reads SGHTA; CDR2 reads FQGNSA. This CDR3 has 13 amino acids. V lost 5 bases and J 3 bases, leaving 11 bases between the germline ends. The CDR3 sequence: CASSRHGSYEQYF. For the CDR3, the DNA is TGTGCCAGCAGCAGACACGGCAGCTACGAGCAGTACTTC.

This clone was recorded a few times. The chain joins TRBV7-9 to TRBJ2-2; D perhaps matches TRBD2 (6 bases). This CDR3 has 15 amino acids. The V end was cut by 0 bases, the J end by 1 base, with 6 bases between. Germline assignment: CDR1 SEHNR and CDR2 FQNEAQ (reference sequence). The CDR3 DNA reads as TGTGCCAGCAGCTTAGCGGGGGGGAACACCGGGGAGCTGTTTTTT. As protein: CASSLAGGNTGELFF.

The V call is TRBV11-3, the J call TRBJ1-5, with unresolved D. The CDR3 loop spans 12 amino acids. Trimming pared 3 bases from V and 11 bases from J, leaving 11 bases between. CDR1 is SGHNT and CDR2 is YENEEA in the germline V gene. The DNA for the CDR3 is TGTGCCAGCAGCTTCAACCTTTCAGCCCAGCATTTT. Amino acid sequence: CASSFNLSAQHF.

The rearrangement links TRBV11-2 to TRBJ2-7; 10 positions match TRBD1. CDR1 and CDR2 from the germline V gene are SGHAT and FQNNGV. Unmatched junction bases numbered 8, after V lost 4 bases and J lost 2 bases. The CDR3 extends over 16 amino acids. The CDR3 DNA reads TGTGCCAGCAGCTCCGCCTCCGGGACAGGGGCCTACGAGCAGTACTTC. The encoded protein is CASSSASGTGAYEQYF. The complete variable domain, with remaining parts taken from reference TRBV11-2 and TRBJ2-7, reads EAGVAQSPRYKIIEKRQSVAFWCNPISGHATLYWYQQILGQGPKLLIQFQNNGVVDDSQLPKDRFSAERLKGVDSTLKIQPAKLEDSAVYLCASSSASGTGAYEQYFGPGTRLTVT.

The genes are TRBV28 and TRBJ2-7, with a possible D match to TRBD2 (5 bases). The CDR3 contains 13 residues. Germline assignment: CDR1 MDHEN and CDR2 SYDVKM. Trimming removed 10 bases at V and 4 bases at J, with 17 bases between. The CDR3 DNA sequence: TGTGCCATCAAGAAGGGCGGGCGTTACGAGCAGTACTTC. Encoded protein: CAIKKGGRYEQYF.

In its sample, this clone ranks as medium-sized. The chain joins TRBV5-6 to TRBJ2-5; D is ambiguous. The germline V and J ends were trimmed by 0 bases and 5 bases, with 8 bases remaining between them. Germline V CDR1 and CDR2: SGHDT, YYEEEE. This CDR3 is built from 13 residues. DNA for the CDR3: TGTGCCAGCAGCTTGGGGACCACTGAGACCCAGTACTTC. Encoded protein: CASSLGTTETQYF.

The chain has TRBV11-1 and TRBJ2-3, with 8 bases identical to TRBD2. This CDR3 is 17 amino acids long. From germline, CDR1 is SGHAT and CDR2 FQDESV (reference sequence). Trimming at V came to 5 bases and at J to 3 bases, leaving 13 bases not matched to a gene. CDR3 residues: CASSPPGLGIGTDTQYF. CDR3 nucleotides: TGTGCCAGCAGCCCTCCGGGACTAGGTATTGGTACAGATACGCAGTATTTT.

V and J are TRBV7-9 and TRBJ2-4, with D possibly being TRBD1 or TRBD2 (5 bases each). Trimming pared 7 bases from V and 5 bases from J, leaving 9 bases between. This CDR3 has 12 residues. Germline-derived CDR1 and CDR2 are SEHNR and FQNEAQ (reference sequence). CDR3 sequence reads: CASTGTQNIQYF. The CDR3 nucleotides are TGTGCCAGCACCGGGACCCAAAACATTCAGTACTTC.

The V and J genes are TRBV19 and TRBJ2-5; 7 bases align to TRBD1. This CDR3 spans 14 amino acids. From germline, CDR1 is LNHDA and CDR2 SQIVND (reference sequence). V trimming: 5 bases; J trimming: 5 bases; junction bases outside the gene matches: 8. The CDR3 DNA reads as TGTGCCAGTAGTCTCACTGTGACAGGGGAGACCCAGTACTTC. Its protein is CASSLTVTGETQYF.

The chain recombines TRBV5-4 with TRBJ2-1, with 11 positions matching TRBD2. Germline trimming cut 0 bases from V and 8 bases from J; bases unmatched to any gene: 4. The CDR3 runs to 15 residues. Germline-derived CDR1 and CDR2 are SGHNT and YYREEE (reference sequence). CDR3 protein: CASSLGSGRGYEQFF. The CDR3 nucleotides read TGTGCCAGCAGCTTGGGTAGCGGGAGGGGCTATGAGCAGTTCTTC.

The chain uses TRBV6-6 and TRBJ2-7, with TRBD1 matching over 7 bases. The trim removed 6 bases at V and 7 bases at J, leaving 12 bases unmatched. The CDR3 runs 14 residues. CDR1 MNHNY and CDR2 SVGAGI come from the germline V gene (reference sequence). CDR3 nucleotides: TGTGCCAGCAGATACGACCGGGACAGAGGAGAGCAGTACTTC. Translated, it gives CASRYDRDRGEQYF.

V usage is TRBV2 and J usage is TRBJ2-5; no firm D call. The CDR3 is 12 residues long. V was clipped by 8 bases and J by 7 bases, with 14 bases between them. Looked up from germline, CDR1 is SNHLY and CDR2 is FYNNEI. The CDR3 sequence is CASLAIAGTQYF. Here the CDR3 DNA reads TGTGCCAGCTTAGCCATCGCAGGGACCCAGTACTTC.

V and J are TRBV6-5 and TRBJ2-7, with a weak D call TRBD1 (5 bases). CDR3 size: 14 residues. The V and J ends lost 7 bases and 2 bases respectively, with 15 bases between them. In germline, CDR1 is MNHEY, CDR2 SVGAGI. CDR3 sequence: CASTLGLGAYEQYF. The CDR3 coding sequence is TGTGCCAGCACCTTAGGGTTAGGGGCCTACGAGCAGTACTTC.

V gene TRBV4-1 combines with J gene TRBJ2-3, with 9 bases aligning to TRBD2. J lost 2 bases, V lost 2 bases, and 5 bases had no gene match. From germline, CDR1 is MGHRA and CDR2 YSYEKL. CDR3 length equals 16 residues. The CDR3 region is CASSQTSGRSTDTQYF. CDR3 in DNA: TGCGCCAGCAGCCAAACAAGCGGGAGGTCCACAGATACGCAGTATTTT.

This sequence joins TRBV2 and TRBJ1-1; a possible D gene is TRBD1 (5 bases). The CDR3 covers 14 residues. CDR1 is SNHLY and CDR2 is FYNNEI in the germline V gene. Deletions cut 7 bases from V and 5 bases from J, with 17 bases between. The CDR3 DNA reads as TGTGCCAGCAAGCCCCCAGGGTCGAGAACTGAAGCTTTCTTT. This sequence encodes CASKPPGSRTEAFF.

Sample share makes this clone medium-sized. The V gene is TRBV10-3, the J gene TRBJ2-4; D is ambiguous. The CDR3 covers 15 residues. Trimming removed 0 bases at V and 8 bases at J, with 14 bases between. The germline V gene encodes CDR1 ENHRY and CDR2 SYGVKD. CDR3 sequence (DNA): TGTGCCATCAGTGAGTCCGGTTTTACTGGAGACATTCAGTACTTC. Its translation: CAISESGFTGDIQYF.

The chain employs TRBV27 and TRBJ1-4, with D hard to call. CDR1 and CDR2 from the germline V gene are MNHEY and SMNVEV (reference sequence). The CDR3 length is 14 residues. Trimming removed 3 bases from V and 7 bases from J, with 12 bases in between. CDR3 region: CASSLGSWSEKLFF. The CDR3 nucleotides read TGTGCCAGCAGTTTGGGGAGTTGGAGTGAAAAACTGTTTTTT.

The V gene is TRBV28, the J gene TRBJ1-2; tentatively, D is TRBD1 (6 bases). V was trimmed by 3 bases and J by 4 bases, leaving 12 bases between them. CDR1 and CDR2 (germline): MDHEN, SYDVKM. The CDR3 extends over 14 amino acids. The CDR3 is CASSFGGQLYGYTF. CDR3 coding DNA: TGTGCCAGCAGTTTTGGAGGACAGCTCTATGGCTACACCTTC.

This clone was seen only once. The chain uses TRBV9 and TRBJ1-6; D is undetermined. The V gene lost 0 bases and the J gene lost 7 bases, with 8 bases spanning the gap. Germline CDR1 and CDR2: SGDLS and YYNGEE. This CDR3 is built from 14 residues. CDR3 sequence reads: CASSVGPPNSPLHF. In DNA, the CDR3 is TGTGCCAGCAGCGTAGGGCCGCCGAATTCACCCCTCCACTTT.

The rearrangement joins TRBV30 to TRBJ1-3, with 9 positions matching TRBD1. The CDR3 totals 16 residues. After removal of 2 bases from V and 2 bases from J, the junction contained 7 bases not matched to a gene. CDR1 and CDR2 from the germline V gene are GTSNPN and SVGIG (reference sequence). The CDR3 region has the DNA TGTGCCTGGAGTTTTCCGGGACAGGGAACTGGAAACACCATATATTTT. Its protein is CAWSFPGQGTGNTIYF.